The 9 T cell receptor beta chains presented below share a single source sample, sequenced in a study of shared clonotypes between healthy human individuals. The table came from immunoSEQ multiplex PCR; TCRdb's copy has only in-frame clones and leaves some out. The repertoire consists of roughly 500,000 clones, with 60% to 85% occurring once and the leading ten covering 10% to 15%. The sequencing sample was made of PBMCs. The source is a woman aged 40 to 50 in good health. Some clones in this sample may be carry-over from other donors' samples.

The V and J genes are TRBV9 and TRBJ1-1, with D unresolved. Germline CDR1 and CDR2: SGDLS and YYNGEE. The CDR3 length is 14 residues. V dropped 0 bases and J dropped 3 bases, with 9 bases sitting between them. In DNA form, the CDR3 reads TGTGCCAGCAGCGTAGCCCCTCTTGACACTGAAGCTTTCTTT. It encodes CASSVAPLDTEAFF.

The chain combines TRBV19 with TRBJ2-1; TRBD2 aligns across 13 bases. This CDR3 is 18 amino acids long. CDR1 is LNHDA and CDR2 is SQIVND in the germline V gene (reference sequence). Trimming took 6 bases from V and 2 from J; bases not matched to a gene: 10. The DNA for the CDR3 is TGTGCCAGTAGAGACTTCCGGACTAGCGGGAGACCCTACAATGAGCAGTTCTTC. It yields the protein CASRDFRTSGRPYNEQFF.

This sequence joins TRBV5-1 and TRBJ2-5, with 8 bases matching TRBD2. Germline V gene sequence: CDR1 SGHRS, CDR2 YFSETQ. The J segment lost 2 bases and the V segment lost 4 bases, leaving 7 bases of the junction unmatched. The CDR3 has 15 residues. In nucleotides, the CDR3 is TGCGCCAGCAGCCTGGCCACTAGCGGTCAAGAGACCCAGTACTTC. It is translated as CASSLATSGQETQYF. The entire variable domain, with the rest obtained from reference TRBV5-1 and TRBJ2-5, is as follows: KAGVTQTPRYLIKTRGQQVTLSCSPISGHRSVSWYQQTPGQGLQFLFEYFSETQRNKGNFPGRFSGRQFSNSRSEMNVSTLELGDSALYLCASSLATSGQETQYFGPGTRLLVL.

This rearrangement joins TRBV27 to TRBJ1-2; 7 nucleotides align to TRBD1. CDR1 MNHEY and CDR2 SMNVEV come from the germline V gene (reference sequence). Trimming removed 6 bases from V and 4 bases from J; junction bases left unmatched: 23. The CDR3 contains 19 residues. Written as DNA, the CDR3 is TGTGCCAGCAGCCGGGGGACAGATTGGAATTTTGTAACTTCCTATGGCTACACCTTC. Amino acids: CASSRGTDWNFVTSYGYTF.

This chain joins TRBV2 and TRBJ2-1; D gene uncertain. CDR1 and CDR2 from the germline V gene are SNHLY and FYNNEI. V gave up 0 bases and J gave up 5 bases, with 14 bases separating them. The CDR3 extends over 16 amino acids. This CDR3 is CASSEARTATNNEQFF. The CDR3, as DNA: TGTGCCAGCAGTGAAGCGCGGACCGCCACTAACAATGAGCAGTTCTTC.

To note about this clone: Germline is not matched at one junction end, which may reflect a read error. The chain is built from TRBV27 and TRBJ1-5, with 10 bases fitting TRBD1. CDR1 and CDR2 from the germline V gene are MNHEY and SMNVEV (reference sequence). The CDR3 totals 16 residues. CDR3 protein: CASSLSGTGGNQPQHF. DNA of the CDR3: TGTGCCAGCAGTCTATCCGGGACAGGGGGCAATCAGCCCCAGCATTTT.

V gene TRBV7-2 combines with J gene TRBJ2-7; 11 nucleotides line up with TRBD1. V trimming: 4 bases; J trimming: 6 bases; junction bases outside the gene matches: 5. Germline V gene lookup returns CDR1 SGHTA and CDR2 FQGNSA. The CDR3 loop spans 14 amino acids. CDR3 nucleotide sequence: TGTGCCAGCAGCTCGGACAGGGGGCCCCTCGAGCAGTACTTC. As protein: CASSSDRGPLEQYF. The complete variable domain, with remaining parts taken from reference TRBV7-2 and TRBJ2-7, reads GAGVSQSPSNKVTEKGKDVELRCDPISGHTALYWYRQSLGQGLEFLIYFQGNSAPDKSGLPSDRFSAERTGGSVSTLTIQRTQQEDSAVYLCASSSDRGPLEQYFGPGTRLTVT.

For the CDR3, the DNA is TGTGCCAGCAGCTTCCCCTCTCGGGGCGGAGGTTACAATGAGCAGTTCTTC. It translates to CASSFPSRGGGYNEQFF. The V gene is TRBV7-8, the J gene TRBJ2-1, with D possibly being TRBD1 or TRBD2 (5 bases each). CDR1 and CDR2 (germline): SGHVS, FQNEAQ. V gave up 3 bases and J gave up 4 bases, with 19 bases separating them. The CDR3 covers 17 residues.

The CDR3 reads CSVEGGEETQYF. For the CDR3, the DNA is TGCAGCGTTGAAGGAGGAGAAGAGACCCAGTACTTC. This sequence joins TRBV29-1 and TRBJ2-5; D remains unclear. This CDR3 has 12 residues. V lost 1 base and J 3 bases, leaving 6 bases between the germline ends. From germline, CDR1 is SQVTM and CDR2 ANQGSEA.